One T cell receptor (beta chain) is described in this entry. This sample was taken from a study of T cell responses to AZD1222 COVID-19 vaccine. Deletions cut 4 bases from V and 6 bases from J, with 11 bases between. Germline CDR1 LGHNA, CDR2 YSLEER. CDR3 size: 13 residues. The protocol was immunoSEQ multiplex PCR, while the TCRdb copy is restricted to in-frame clones and leaves out a portion. The top ten hold less than 2.5% of the sample, which has about 180,000 clones, around 90% seen once. The material was peripheral blood, obtained 28 days after the second AZD1222 dose. The receptor's source is an adult who received the AZD1222 COVID-19 vaccine. The chain recombines TRBV4-3 with TRBJ2-3; D gene unclear. The CDR3 protein is CASSPVMLDTQYF. Written as DNA, the CDR3 is TGCGCCAGCAGCCCAGTAATGTTGGATACGCAGTATTTT.